This T cell receptor beta chain originates from a study of T cell responses to AZD1222 COVID-19 vaccine. Germline-derived CDR1 and CDR2 are MNHNY and SVGAGI (reference sequence). The CDR3 consists of 15 residues. Trimming took 7 bases from V and 4 from J; bases not matched to a gene: 9. The protocol was immunoSEQ multiplex PCR, while the TCRdb copy is restricted to in-frame clones and leaves out a portion. The sample comprises 150,000 to 200,000 clones, just over 90% of which are singletons, and roughly 1.2% rests with the top ten. This chain connects TRBV6-6 to TRBJ2-2, with 7 bases identical to TRBD1. Specimen: peripheral blood, collected 28 days after the second AZD1222 dose. The clonotype originates from an adult who received the AZD1222 COVID-19 vaccine. CDR3 residues: CASTPGQDFTGELFF. DNA for the CDR3: TGTGCCAGCACCCCCGGACAGGACTTCACCGGGGAGCTGTTTTTT.